One sample yielded the 19 T cell receptor beta chains listed below, sequenced in a study of Graves' ophthalmopathy and Graves' hyperthyroidism. Using RNA transcripts, the TCR beta CDR3 regions were amplified. HTBI-primed first-round RT-PCR preceded second-round multiplex PCR. TCRdb reanalysed the multiplex PCR reads using MiXCR and keeps one entry per CDR3 protein. The data show about 240,000 distinct CDR3 sequences, around 50% seen once. The sequencing input was peripheral blood. The receptor source for this set is an adult man with Graves' ophthalmopathy.

V gene TRBV10-2 combines with J gene TRBJ2-7; TRBD1 matches 8 bases. The CDR3 is 13 amino acids. The germline V gene has CDR1 WSHSY and CDR2 SAAADI. Losses at the gene ends were 3 bases for V and 6 bases for J; bases not matched to a gene: 4. The CDR3 sequence: CASSEGTGGEQYF. The CDR3 DNA follows: TGCGCCAGCAGTGAAGGGACAGGCGGCGAGCAGTACTTC.

Comments on this clonotype: A junction end diverges from the germline sequence, so it may reflect a read error. The chain links TRBV15 to TRBJ1-5, with D unclear. CDR1 is LNHNV, CDR2 YYDKDF, per germline (reference sequence). The CDR3 length is 13 residues. The CDR3 loop is CAASRGFDQPQHF. The CDR3 DNA is TGTGCCGCCAGCAGAGGGTTCGATCAGCCCCAGCATTTT.

The chain recombines TRBV5-4 with TRBJ2-7; the D gene is possibly TRBD1 (6 bases). The J call is doubtful: the DNA matches TRBJ2-5 better. Per germline, CDR1 SGHNT and CDR2 YYREEE (reference sequence). CDR3 length equals 14 residues. CDR3 amino acids: CASSLTGFTETQYF. The CDR3 DNA reads as TGTGCCAGCAGCTTGACAGGGTTCACGGAGACCCAGTACTTC.

The chain couples TRBV2 to TRBJ2-7, with a weak D call TRBD1 (6 bases). The CDR3 has 15 residues. Germline V gene sequence: CDR1 SNHLY, CDR2 FYNNEI. The V gene lost 8 bases and the J gene lost 0 bases, with 17 bases spanning the gap. CDR3 coding DNA: TGTGCCAGCTCACCACCCCAGGGGATCTCCTACGAGCAGTACTTC. Its protein is CASSPPQGISYEQYF.

The V gene is TRBV4-3, the J gene TRBJ2-5, with 8 bases that match TRBD2. This CDR3 is built from 15 residues. Germline values: CDR1 LGHNA, CDR2 YSLEER. V dropped 1 base and J dropped 4; count of bases not matched to a gene: 5. CDR3 residues: CASSQVRTSRETQYF. DNA of the CDR3: TGCGCCAGCAGCCAAGTTCGGACTAGCCGAGAGACCCAGTACTTC.

This clonotype has more than one count but fewer than ten. The chain carries TRBV29-1 and TRBJ1-3; D uncertain. The CDR3 length is 12 residues. Germline CDR1 and CDR2: SQVTM and ANQGSEA. Deletions cut 5 bases from V and 4 bases from J, with 9 bases between. DNA for the CDR3: TGCAGCGTTATAGGAGGGGGAAACACCATATATTTT. Its translation: CSVIGGGNTIYF.

This clonotype was detected a few times. The V gene is TRBV5-4, the J gene TRBJ2-5, with D perhaps matching TRBD1 or TRBD2 (7 bases each). This CDR3 spans 14 amino acids. V lost 4 bases to trimming and J lost 5 bases, with 15 bases between them. In germline, CDR1 is SGHNT, CDR2 YYREEE (reference sequence). The CDR3 loop is CASSPGGGAETQYF. In nucleotides, the CDR3 is TGTGCCAGCAGCCCAGGGGGGGGAGCGGAGACCCAGTACTTC.

This clonotype was recorded at least ten times. This sequence joins TRBV10-3 and TRBJ1-2; D possibly corresponds to TRBD1 (5 bases). Trimming removed 0 bases at V and 6 bases at J, with 8 bases between. The CDR3 runs 13 residues. CDR1 ENHRY and CDR2 SYGVKD come from the germline V gene. The CDR3, as DNA: TGTGCCATCAGTGAGTCAGGGGACGATGGCTACACCTTC. It specifies CAISESGDDGYTF.

In its sample, this clonotype was seen many times. This rearrangement joins TRBV7-9 to TRBJ1-2; no firm D call. In germline, CDR1 is SEHNR, CDR2 FQNEAQ (reference sequence). V lost 8 bases, J lost 1 base, and 5 bases lay in between. CDR3 length equals 11 residues. In DNA, the CDR3 is TGTGCCAGCGCCGATAACTATGGCTACACCTTC. Residues: CASADNYGYTF.

The chain joins TRBV10-2 to TRBJ2-3; D unresolved. The CDR3 spans 12 residues. The germline V gene has CDR1 WSHSY and CDR2 SAAADI. V was trimmed by 8 bases and J by 1 base, leaving 7 bases between them. Here the CDR3 reads CASVRGTDTQYF. CDR3 nucleotides: TGCGCCAGCGTTCGGGGCACAGATACGCAGTATTTT.

Only a few counts were recorded for this clonotype. DNA of the CDR3: TGTGCCACCAGCAGAGGAGGGGGGCGCAACTATGGCTACACCTTC. It specifies CATSRGGGRNYGYTF. This sequence joins TRBV15 and TRBJ1-2, with TRBD1 as a possible D gene (6 bases). V was trimmed by 1 base and J by 2 bases, leaving 11 bases between them. The CDR3 totals 15 residues. Looked up from germline, CDR1 is LNHNV and CDR2 is YYDKDF (reference sequence).

The V and J genes are TRBV5-6 and TRBJ2-2; TRBD1 aligns across 10 bases. The CDR3 runs to 16 residues. Germline CDR1 is SGHDT and CDR2 is YYEEEE. J gave up 4 bases and V 4 bases, and 7 bases lay outside the gene matches. The CDR3 reads CASSLAGQGGTGELFF. In DNA form, the CDR3 reads TGTGCCAGCAGCCTGGCAGGACAGGGGGGCACCGGGGAGCTGTTTTTT.

On this clonotype: A read error may be the cause here, since a much bigger clone is one base away. The V call is TRBV7-2, the J call TRBJ1-1; 7 bases align to TRBD1. The CDR3 covers 13 residues. Germline CDR1 reads SGHTA; CDR2 reads FQGNSA. The J segment lost 2 bases and the V segment lost 4 bases, leaving 1 base of the junction unmatched. This CDR3 is CASSWDSNTEAFF. As DNA, the CDR3 is TGTGCCAGCAGCTGGGACAGCAACACTGAAGCTTTCTTT.

This chain joins TRBV6-1 and TRBJ1-3; D ambiguous. This CDR3 comprises 16 residues. V lost 4 bases and J lost 0, with 13 bases in between. Germline-derived CDR1 and CDR2 are MNHNS and SASEGT. The CDR3 spells CASSVQDPSSGNTIYF. For the CDR3, the DNA is TGTGCCAGCAGTGTTCAAGATCCCAGCTCTGGAAACACCATATATTTT.

This clonotype was counted a single time. The chain recombines TRBV9 with TRBJ1-2, with D possibly being TRBD1 (5 bases). Germline CDR1 is SGDLS and CDR2 is YYNGEE. Trimming stripped 4 bases from V and 4 bases from J, with 14 bases between. The CDR3 is made up of 14 amino acids. CDR3: CASSIMDKGYGYTF. The CDR3 nucleotides read TGTGCCAGCAGCATAATGGACAAAGGCTATGGCTACACCTTC.

This clonotype was seen a few times. The chain couples TRBV29-1 to TRBJ2-3; 9 nucleotides line up with TRBD2. After removal of 4 bases from V and 5 bases from J, the junction contained 7 bases not matched to a gene. Germline assignment: CDR1 SQVTM and CDR2 ANQGSEA. CDR3 length: 14 amino acids. CDR3 residues: CSVGAGGKVDTQYF. DNA of the CDR3: TGCAGCGTTGGAGCGGGGGGCAAAGTAGATACGCAGTATTTT.

This clonotype has a handful of counts. The chain joins TRBV7-9 to TRBJ2-2, with unresolved D. The CDR3 sequence is 14 residues long. With 5 bases removed from V and 4 bases from J, the gap between germline ends came to 11 bases. The germline CDR1 and CDR2 sequences are SEHNR and FQNEAQ (reference sequence). The CDR3: CASSPITGTGELFF. CDR3 nucleotides: TGTGCCAGCAGCCCCATTACGGGCACCGGGGAGCTGTTTTTT.

The chain recombines TRBV10-3 with TRBJ2-7; no firm D call. The CDR3 consists of 15 residues. Per the germline V gene, CDR1 is ENHRY and CDR2 is SYGVKD. Trimming shortened V by 10 bases and J by 2 bases, and 21 bases separated the two germline ends. Here the CDR3 DNA reads TGTGCCAGCAGCCAAGTCCTTCAGGCCACCTACGAGCAGTACTTC. It is translated as CASSQVLQATYEQYF.

Remarks on this clonotype: An end of the junction does not agree with germline; a read error may underlie this. This sequence joins TRBV9 and TRBJ1-6, with D unresolved. The V gene's germline CDR1 is SGDLS and CDR2 YYNGEE. This CDR3 region has 13 residues. CDR3 nucleotide sequence: TGTGCCAGCGGCCTAGCGGCGCAAGAGACCCAGTACTTT. Translation gives CASGLAAQETQYF.